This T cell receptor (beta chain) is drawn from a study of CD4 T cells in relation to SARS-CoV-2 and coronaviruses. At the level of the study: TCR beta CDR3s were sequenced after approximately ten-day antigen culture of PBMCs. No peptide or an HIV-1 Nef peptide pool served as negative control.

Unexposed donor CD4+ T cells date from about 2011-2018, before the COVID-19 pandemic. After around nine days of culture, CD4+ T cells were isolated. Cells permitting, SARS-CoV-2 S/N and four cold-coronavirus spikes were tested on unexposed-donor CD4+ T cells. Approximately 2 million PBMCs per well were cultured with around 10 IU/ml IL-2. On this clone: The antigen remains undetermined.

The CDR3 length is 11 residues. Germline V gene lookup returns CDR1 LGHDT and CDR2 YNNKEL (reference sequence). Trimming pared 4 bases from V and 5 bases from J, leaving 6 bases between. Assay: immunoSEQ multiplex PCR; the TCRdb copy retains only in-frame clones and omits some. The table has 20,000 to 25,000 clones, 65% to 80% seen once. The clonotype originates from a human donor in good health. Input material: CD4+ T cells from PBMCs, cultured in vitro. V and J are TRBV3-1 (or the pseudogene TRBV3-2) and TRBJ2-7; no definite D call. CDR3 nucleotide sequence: TGTGCCAGCAGCCGAGGACACGAGCAGTACTTC. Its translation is CASSRGHEQYF.